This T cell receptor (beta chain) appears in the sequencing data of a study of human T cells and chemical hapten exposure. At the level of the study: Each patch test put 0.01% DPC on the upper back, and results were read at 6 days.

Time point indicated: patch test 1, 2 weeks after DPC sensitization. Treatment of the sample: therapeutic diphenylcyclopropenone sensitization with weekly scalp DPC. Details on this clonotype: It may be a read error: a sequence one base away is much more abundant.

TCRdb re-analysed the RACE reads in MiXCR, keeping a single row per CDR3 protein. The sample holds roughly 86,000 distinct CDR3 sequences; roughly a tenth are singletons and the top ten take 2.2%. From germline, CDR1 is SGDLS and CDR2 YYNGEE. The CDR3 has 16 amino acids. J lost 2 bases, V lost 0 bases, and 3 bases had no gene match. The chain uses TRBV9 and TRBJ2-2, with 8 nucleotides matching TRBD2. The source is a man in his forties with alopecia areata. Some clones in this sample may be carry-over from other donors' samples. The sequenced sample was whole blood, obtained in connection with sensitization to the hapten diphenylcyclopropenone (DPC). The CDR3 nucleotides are TGTGCCAGCAGCGTAGTAGCGGGGATAAACACCGGGGAGCTGTTTTTT. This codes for CASSVVAGINTGELFF.